One sample yielded the 17 T cell receptor beta chains listed below, sequenced in a study of blood T cells in healthy people across ages. PCR was performed a second time for about 7 to 11 cycles using a sample-barcoded 5' primer and a J-beta primer mix. In TCRdb, the 5' RACE reads were re-called with MiXCR into one record per CDR3 protein. The sample lists almost 800,000 distinct CDR3 sequences, more than 45% occurring once. The sequencing sample was made of blood. The source is a man aged 25 to 40 in good health.

V usage is TRBV7-8 and J usage is TRBJ2-2; 8 bases line up with TRBD2. CDR3 length equals 14 residues. Trimming removed 7 bases from V and 4 bases from J; junction bases left unmatched: 5. CDR1 is SGHVS, CDR2 FQNEAQ, per germline. CDR3 sequence (DNA): TGTGCCAGCAACGGGAGGGCCTTCACCGGGGAGCTGTTTTTT. Translation gives CASNGRAFTGELFF. The variable domain in full, with the rest retrieved from reference TRBV7-8 and TRBJ2-2, is GAGVSQSPRYKVAKRGQDVALRCDPISGHVSLFWYQQALGQGPEFLTYFQNEAQLDKSGLPSDRFFAERPEGSVSTLKIQRTQQEDSAVYLCASNGRAFTGELFFGEGSRLTVL.

The chain links TRBV18 to TRBJ2-3, with 7 bases aligning to TRBD1. This CDR3 spans 17 amino acids. Losses at the gene ends were 3 bases for V and 1 base for J; bases not matched to a gene: 10. Germline V gives CDR1 KGHSH, CDR2 LQKENI. The CDR3 protein is CASSPPRQGRGTDTQYF. CDR3 DNA: TGTGCCAGCTCACCTCCGCGACAGGGCCGAGGCACAGATACGCAGTATTTT. Full variable domain (outside the CDR3, taken from reference TRBV18 and TRBJ2-3): NAGVMQNPRHLVRRRGQEARLRCSPMKGHSHVYWYRQLPEEGLKFMVYLQKENIIDESGMPKERFSAEFPKEGPSILRIQQVVRGDSAAYFCASSPPRQGRGTDTQYFGPGTRLTVL.

The rearrangement uses TRBV4-2 and TRBJ1-2; D call uncertain. The germline CDR1 and CDR2 sequences are LGHNA and YNFKEQ. The CDR3 runs to 14 residues. The ends were cut back, 1 base at V and 4 bases at J, with 10 bases in the middle. In DNA, the CDR3 is TGTGCCAGCAGCCAAGTCCATGAGGGCTATGGCTACACCTTC. This sequence encodes CASSQVHEGYGYTF.

The V and J genes are TRBV6-5 and TRBJ2-7, with TRBD1 matching over 9 bases. The V gene's germline CDR1 is MNHEY and CDR2 SVGAGI. The junction had 17 bases not matched to a gene; V was cut back by 0 bases and J by 5 bases. The CDR3 totals 19 residues. The CDR3 sequence is CASSYSIVSLGDRANEQYF. The CDR3 DNA reads as TGTGCCAGCAGTTACTCGATCGTATCATTAGGGGACAGGGCGAACGAGCAGTACTTC.

The rearrangement links TRBV20-1 to TRBJ2-7; tentatively, D is TRBD2 (6 bases). CDR1 is DFQATT, CDR2 SNEGSKA, per germline (reference sequence). The CDR3 length is 14 residues. Deletions cut 5 bases from V and 0 bases from J, with 14 bases between. The CDR3 sequence: CSAGGQHSSYEQYF. CDR3 coding DNA: TGCAGTGCTGGAGGGCAGCACAGCTCCTACGAGCAGTACTTC.

This clonotype was counted a few times. The chain combines TRBV29-1 with TRBJ2-1, with D hard to call. Germline loops: CDR1 SQVTM, CDR2 ANQGSEA. CDR3 length: 13 amino acids. Trimming removed 0 bases from V and 0 bases from J, with 3 bases in between. CDR3 region: CSVEESSYNEQFF. DNA of the CDR3: TGCAGCGTTGAAGAATCCTCCTACAATGAGCAGTTCTTC.

The chain uses TRBV20-1 and TRBJ2-1; 11 nucleotides agree with TRBD2. This CDR3 spans 15 amino acids. J lost 7 bases, V lost 6 bases, and 11 bases had no gene match. From germline, CDR1 is DFQATT and CDR2 SNEGSKA (reference sequence). The CDR3 DNA follows: TGCAGTGCACTAGCGGGAGATAGGCAACCGAATGAGCAGTTCTTC. Protein sequence: CSALAGDRQPNEQFF.

This clonotype was recorded only once. This sequence joins TRBV11-2 and TRBJ2-4, with TRBD2 matching over 11 bases. The DNA end lines up better with TRBJ2-7; the J call may be wrong. There are 15 residues in the CDR3. From germline, CDR1 is SGHAT and CDR2 FQNNGV. The CDR3 sequence is CASSSTSGGTYEQYF. In DNA, the CDR3 is TGTGCCAGCAGCTCCACTAGCGGGGGTACATACGAGCAGTACTTC.

This chain connects TRBV28 to TRBJ2-1, with D possibly matching TRBD2 (6 bases). The V gene lost 5 bases and the J gene lost 0 bases, with 20 bases spanning the gap. Looked up from germline, CDR1 is MDHEN and CDR2 is SYDVKM. The CDR3 extends over 18 amino acids. The CDR3 bases are TGTGCCAGCAGTCCGGGACTGGGTAGGTCCTCCTCCTACAATGAGCAGTTCTTC. Amino acids: CASSPGLGRSSSYNEQFF. The full variable domain, with the rest looked up from reference TRBV28 and TRBJ2-1, is DVKVTQSSRYLVKRTGEKVFLECVQDMDHENMFWYRQDPGLGLRLIYFSYDVKMKEKGDIPEGYSVSREKKERFSLILESASTNQTSMYLCASSPGLGRSSSYNEQFFGPGTRLTVL.

The J gene is TRBJ2-4, the V gene TRBV7-2, with D hard to call. The J call may be wrong; the DNA end is better matched by TRBJ2-5. CDR1 is SGHTA and CDR2 is FQGNSA in the germline V gene. The CDR3 loop spans 13 amino acids. CDR3 sequence reads: CASSLVMGETQYF. The CDR3 DNA reads TGTGCCAGCAGCTTAGTCATGGGGGAGACCCAGTACTTC.

The rearrangement uses TRBV12-3 or TRBV12-4 and TRBJ2-7; 10 nucleotides line up with TRBD2. After removal of 8 bases from V and 10 bases from J, the junction contained 8 bases not matched to a gene. The CDR3 length is 12 residues. The CDR3 DNA reads as TGTGCCAGCCATCGGACTAGCGGTACCCAGTACTTC. It is translated as CASHRTSGTQYF.

V gene TRBV6-5 combines with J gene TRBJ1-5; no clear D gene. CDR3 length: 13 residues. Germline lookup yields CDR1 MNHEY and CDR2 SVGAGI. The germline V and J ends were trimmed by 2 bases and 4 bases, with 6 bases remaining between them. CDR3 DNA: TGTGCCAGCAGTTACAAGGGTAATCAGCCCCAGCATTTT. Translation gives CASSYKGNQPQHF.

This clonotype showed up just a few times. This chain links TRBV29-1 with TRBJ2-5; 7 nucleotides match TRBD1. CDR3 length: 13 amino acids. Germline-derived CDR1 and CDR2 are SQVTM and ANQGSEA. Unmatched junction bases numbered 6, after V lost 8 bases and J lost 0 bases. Here the CDR3 reads CSTQGVYQETQYF. CDR3 sequence (DNA): TGCAGCACCCAGGGGGTGTACCAAGAGACCCAGTACTTC.

The rearrangement uses TRBV5-1 and TRBJ1-5; no definite D call. The CDR3 is 19 residues long. Germline V gene lookup returns CDR1 SGHRS and CDR2 YFSETQ. The V end lost 0 bases, the J end lost 0 bases, and 19 bases lay between the germline ends. CDR3 DNA: TGCGCCAGCAGCTTGGCCGAATTTAGGGAGACCTATAGCAATCAGCCCCAGCATTTT. As protein: CASSLAEFRETYSNQPQHF.

The rearrangement uses TRBV10-3 and TRBJ2-1; D call uncertain. The CDR3 sequence is 15 residues long. Per the germline V gene, CDR1 is ENHRY and CDR2 is SYGVKD. Between the trimmed V and J ends, which lost 4 bases and 4 bases, there was a span of 14 bases. The CDR3 spells CAISGPPPGYNEQFF. CDR3 nucleotide sequence: TGTGCCATCAGTGGACCCCCCCCCGGGTACAATGAGCAGTTCTTC.

The chain uses TRBV7-8 and TRBJ2-3, with 7 bases fitting TRBD1. V gave up 1 base and J gave up 1 base; unmatched junction bases: 2. The germline gives CDR1 SGHVS, CDR2 FQNEAQ. The CDR3 is made up of 15 amino acids. CDR3 in amino acids: CASSLEGAGTDTQYF. The CDR3 DNA is TGTGCCAGCAGCTTAGAGGGGGCAGGCACAGATACGCAGTATTTT.

V gene TRBV29-1 combines with J gene TRBJ2-7; a possible D gene is TRBD1 (5 bases). The CDR3 runs 12 residues. Germline V lookup: CDR1 SQVTM, CDR2 ANQGSEA. The V and J ends lost 3 bases and 0 bases respectively, with 6 bases between them. The CDR3 loop reads CSVEDNSYEQYF. In DNA, the CDR3 is TGCAGCGTTGAGGACAACTCCTACGAGCAGTACTTC.